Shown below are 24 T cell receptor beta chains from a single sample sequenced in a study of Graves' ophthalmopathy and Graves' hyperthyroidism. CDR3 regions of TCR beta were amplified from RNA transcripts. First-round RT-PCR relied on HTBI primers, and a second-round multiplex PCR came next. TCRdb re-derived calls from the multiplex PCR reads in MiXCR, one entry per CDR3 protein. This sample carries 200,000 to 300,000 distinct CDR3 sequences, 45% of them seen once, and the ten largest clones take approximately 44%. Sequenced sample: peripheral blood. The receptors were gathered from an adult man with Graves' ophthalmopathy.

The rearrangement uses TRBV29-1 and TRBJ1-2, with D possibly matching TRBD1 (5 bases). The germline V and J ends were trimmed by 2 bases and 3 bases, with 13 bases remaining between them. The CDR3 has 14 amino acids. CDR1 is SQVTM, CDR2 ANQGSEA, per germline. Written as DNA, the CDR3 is TGCAGCGTTGAAAGGGGTAGGGGAGACTATGGCTACACCTTC. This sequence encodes CSVERGRGDYGYTF.

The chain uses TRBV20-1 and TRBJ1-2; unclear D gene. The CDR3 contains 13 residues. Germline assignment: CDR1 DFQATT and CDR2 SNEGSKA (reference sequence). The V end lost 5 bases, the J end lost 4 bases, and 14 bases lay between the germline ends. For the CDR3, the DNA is TGCAGTGCTTCCGACGGCGGACCCTATGGCTACACCTTC. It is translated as CSASDGGPYGYTF.

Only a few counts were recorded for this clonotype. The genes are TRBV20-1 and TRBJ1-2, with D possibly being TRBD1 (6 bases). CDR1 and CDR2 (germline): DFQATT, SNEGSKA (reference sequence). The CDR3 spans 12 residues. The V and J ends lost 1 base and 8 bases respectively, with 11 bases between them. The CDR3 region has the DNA TGCAGTGCTAGAGTGGGGGCGCGAGGCTACACCTTC. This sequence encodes CSARVGARGYTF.

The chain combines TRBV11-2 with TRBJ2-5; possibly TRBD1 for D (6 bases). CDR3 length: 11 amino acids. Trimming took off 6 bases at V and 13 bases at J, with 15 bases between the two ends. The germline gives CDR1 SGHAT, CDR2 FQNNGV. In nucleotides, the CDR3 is TGTGCCAGCAGGTTACAGGGCGCCATGTACTTC. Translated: CASRLQGAMYF. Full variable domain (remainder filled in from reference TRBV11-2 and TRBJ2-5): EAGVAQSPRYKIIEKRQSVAFWCNPISGHATLYWYQQILGQGPKLLIQFQNNGVVDDSQLPKDRFSAERLKGVDSTLKIQPAKLEDSAVYLCASRLQGAMYFGPGTRLLVL.

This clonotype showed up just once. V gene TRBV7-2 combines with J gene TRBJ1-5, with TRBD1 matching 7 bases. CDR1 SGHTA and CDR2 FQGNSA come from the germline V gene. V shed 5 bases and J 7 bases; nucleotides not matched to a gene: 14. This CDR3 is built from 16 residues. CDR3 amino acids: CASSQDQGQSGQPQHF. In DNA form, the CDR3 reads TGTGCCAGCAGCCAAGACCAGGGACAGAGTGGGCAGCCCCAGCATTTT.

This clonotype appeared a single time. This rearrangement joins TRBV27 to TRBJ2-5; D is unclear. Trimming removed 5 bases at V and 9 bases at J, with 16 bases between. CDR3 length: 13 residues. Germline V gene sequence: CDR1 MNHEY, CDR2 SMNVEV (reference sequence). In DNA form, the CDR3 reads TGTGCCAGCAGTACCTTGTTTCGTAGCCCCCAGTACTTC. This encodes CASSTLFRSPQYF.

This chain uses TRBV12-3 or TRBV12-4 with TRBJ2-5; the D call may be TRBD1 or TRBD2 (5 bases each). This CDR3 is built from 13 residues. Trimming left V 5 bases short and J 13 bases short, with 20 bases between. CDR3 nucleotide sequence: TGTGCCAGCAGTCCTCGGGACCCAGCGCACCCGTACTTC. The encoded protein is CASSPRDPAHPYF.

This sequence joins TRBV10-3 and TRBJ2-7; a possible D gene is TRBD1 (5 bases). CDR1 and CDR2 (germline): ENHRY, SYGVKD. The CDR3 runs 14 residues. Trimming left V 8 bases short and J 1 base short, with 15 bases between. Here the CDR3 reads CAIGPLDRSYEQYF. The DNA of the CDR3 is TGTGCCATCGGCCCACTTGACAGATCCTACGAGCAGTACTTC.

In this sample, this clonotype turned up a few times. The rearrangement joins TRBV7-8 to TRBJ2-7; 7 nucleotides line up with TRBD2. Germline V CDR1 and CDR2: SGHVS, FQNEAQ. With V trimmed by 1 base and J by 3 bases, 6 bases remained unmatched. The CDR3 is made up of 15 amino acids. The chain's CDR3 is CASSLEGGSSYEQYF. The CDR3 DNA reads TGTGCCAGCAGCTTAGAGGGCGGGAGCAGCTACGAGCAGTACTTC.

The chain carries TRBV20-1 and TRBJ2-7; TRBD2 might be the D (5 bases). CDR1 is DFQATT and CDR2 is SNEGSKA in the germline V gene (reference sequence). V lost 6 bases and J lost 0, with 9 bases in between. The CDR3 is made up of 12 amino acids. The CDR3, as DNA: TGCAGTGCCGGACTTTTCTCCTACGAGCAGTACTTC. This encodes CSAGLFSYEQYF.

CDR3 DNA sequence: TGTGCCAGCAGCCAAGAGGTCCTTGGCTTGTCCTACGAGCAGTACTTC. Translating gives CASSQEVLGLSYEQYF. The chain combines TRBV4-2 with TRBJ2-7; D is unclear. Germline V gene lookup returns CDR1 LGHNA and CDR2 YNFKEQ. CDR3 length: 16 amino acids. Trimming took off 0 bases at V and 1 base at J, with 13 bases between the two ends.

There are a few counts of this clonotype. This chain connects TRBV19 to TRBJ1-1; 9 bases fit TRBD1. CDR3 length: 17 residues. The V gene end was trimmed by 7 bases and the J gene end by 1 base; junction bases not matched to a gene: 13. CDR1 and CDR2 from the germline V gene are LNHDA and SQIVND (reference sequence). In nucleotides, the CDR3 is TGTGCCAGTATGGACAGGGGTCAAGACACTGGGAACACTGAAGCTTTCTTT. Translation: CASMDRGQDTGNTEAFF. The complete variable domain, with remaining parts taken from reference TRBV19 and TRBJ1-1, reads DGGITQSPKYLFRKEGQNVTLSCEQNLNHDAMYWYRQDPGQGLRLIYYSQIVNDFQKGDIAEGYSVSREKKESFPLTVTSAQKNPTAFYLCASMDRGQDTGNTEAFFGQGTRLTVV.

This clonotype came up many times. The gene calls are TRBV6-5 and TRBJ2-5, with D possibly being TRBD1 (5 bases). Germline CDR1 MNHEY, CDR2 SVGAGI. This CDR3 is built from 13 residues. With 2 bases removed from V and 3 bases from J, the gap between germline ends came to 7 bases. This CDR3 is CASSYVREETQYF. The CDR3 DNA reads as TGTGCCAGCAGTTACGTCAGGGAAGAGACCCAGTACTTC.

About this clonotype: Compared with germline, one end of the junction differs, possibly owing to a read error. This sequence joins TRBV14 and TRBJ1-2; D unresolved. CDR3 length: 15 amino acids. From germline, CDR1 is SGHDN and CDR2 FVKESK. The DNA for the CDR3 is TGTGCCAACAGCCAAGATCGGGCGGACCTCAGTGGCTACACCTTC. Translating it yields CANSQDRADLSGYTF.

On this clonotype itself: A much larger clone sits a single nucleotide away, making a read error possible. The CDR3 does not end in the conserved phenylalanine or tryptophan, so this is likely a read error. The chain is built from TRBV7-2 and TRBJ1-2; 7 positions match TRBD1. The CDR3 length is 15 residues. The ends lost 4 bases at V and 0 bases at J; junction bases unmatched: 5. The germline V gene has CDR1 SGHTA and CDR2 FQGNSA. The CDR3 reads CASSSDRVANYGYTL. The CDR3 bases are TGTGCCAGCAGCTCCGACAGGGTAGCTAACTATGGCTACACCCTC.

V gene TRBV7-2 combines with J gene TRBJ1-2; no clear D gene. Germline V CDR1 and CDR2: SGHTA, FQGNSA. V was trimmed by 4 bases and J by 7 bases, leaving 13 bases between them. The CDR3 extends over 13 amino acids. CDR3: CASSSGREAGYTF. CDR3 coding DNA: TGTGCCAGCAGCTCCGGGAGGGAGGCTGGCTACACCTTC.

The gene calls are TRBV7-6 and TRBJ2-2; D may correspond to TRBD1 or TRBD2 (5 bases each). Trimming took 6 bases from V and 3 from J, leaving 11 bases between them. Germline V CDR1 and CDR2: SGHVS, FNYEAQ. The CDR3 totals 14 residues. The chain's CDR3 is CASSSGPYTGELFF. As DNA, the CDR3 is TGTGCCAGCAGTTCGGGACCCTACACCGGGGAGCTGTTTTTT.

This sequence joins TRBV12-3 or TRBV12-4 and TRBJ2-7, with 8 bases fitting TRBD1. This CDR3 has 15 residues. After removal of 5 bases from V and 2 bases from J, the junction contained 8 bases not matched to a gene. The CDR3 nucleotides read TGTGCCAGCAGTCCTCGGACAGGGTTCACCTACGAGCAGTACTTC. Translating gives CASSPRTGFTYEQYF.

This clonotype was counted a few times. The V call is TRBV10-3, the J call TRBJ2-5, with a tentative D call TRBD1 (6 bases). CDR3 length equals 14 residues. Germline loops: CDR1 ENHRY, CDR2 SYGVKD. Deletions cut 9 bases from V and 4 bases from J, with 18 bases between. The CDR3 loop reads CAIWGPEQGETQYF. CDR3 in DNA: TGTGCCATTTGGGGGCCGGAACAGGGAGAGACCCAGTACTTC.

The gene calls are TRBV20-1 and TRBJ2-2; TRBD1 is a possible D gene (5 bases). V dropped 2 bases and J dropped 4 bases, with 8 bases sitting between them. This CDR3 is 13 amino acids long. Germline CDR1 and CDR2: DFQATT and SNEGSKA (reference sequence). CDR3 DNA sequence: TGCAGTGCTAGACCCAGGGCCACCGGGGAGCTGTTTTTT. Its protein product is CSARPRATGELFF.

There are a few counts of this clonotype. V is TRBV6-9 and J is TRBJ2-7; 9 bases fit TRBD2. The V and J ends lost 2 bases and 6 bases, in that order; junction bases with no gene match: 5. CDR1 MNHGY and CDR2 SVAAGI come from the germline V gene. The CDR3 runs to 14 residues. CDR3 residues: CASSYGREGSEQYF. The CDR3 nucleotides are TGTGCCAGCAGTTATGGGCGGGAGGGCTCCGAGCAGTACTTC.

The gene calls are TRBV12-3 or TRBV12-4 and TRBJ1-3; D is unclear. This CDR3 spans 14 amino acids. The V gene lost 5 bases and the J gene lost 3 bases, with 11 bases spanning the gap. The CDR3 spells CASSRRGGGNTIYF. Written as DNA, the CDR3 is TGTGCCAGCAGTCGGCGGGGAGGTGGAAACACCATATATTTT.

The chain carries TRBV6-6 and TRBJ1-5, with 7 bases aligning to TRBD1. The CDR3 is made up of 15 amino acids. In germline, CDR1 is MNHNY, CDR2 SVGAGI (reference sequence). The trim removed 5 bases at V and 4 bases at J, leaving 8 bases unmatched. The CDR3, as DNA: TGTGCCAGCAGTACCGACAGGGTTGGGAATCAGCCCCAGCATTTT. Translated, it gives CASSTDRVGNQPQHF.

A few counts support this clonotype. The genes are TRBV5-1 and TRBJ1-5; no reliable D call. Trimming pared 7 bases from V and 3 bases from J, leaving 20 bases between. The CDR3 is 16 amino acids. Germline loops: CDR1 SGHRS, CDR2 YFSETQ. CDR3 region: CASSSVGGLDNQPQHF. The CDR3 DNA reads TGCGCCAGCTCGTCGGTCGGCGGGCTTGACAATCAGCCCCAGCATTTT.